This T cell receptor beta chain comes out of a study of CD8 T cells in ankylosing spondylitis. There are many counts of this clonotype. What it recognizes is unknown. The germline V gene has CDR1 MDHEN and CDR2 SYDVKM. V lost 6 bases to trimming and J lost 6 bases; unmatched junction nucleotides: 12. The CDR3 totals 15 residues. One entry per CDR3 protein, called by TCRdb with MiXCR from the 5' RACE reads. The table records 250,000 or so distinct CDR3 sequences, about 11% of them present only once. Study findings and constraints: Past research had described some motif variants in reactive arthritis synovial fluid and blood. The clones that were linked to disease were reported to be significantly enriched in matched synovial fluid samples from ankylosing spondylitis patients.

This chain uses TRBV28 with TRBJ2-3; 7 bases are a match to TRBD2. The specimen was blood, either unsorted or a sorted T cell fraction (not recorded which). This sequence was found in a male donor with ankylosing spondylitis or in good health (not recorded which). The CDR3 nucleotides read TGTGCCAGCAGCCCCCAGGGCGGGAGCAGGGATACGCAGTATTTT. Protein sequence: CASSPQGGSRDTQYF. The full variable domain, rest sourced from reference TRBV28 and TRBJ2-3, is DVKVTQSSRYLVKRTGEKVFLECVQDMDHENMFWYRQDPGLGLRLIYFSYDVKMKEKGDIPEGYSVSREKKERFSLILESASTNQTSMYLCASSPQGGSRDTQYFGPGTRLTVL.